These 14 T cell receptor beta chains originate from one sample sequenced in a study of cytomegalovirus exposure and HLA in healthy donors. Use of 60 Vbeta and 13 Jbeta primers characterized the PCR. Assay: immunoSEQ multiplex PCR; the TCRdb copy retains only in-frame clones and omits some. The sample has approximately 180,000 clones, roughly 80% seen once. Material: PBMCs. These receptors originate from a woman under 30 in good health and CMV-seronegative.

This chain connects TRBV18 to TRBJ2-1; TRBD2 might be the D (6 bases). Germline V gives CDR1 KGHSH, CDR2 LQKENI. This CDR3 contains 14 residues. The V gene lost 3 bases and the J gene lost 7 bases, with 13 bases spanning the gap. Here the CDR3 DNA reads TGTGCCAGCTCACCGGTCGGGAGTCTAAATGAGCAGTTCTTC. It encodes CASSPVGSLNEQFF.

This chain connects TRBV5-4 to TRBJ2-6, with 8 bases aligning to TRBD1. CDR3 length: 19 residues. V shed 4 bases and J 2 bases; nucleotides not matched to a gene: 14. CDR1 is SGHNT, CDR2 YYREEE, per germline (reference sequence). CDR3 nucleotides: TGTGCCAGCAGCCACGGTAGTGGGCAGGGGGCGGCTGGGGCCAACGTCCTGACTTTC. It codes for CASSHGSGQGAAGANVLTF.

The chain links TRBV21-1 to TRBJ1-3; the listed D gene, TRBD1, was not tested against the DNA. TRBV21-1 corresponds to a pseudogene. This CDR3 contains 12 residues. In DNA form, the CDR3 reads TGTGCCAGCAGTCAGGCAGGAAACACCATATATTTT. Its translation is CASSQAGNTIYF.

The genes are TRBV6-5 and TRBJ1-2; a weak D match, TRBD1 (5 bases). Trimming cost V 0 bases and J 5 bases, with 13 bases left between them. The germline CDR1 and CDR2 sequences are MNHEY and SVGAGI. The CDR3 has 15 residues. Written as DNA, the CDR3 is TGTGCCAGCAGTTACTCCGGGGGAAGAAGTTATGGCTACACCTTC. Translated, it gives CASSYSGGRSYGYTF.

V gene TRBV7-2 combines with J gene TRBJ2-6; tentative D call: TRBD2 (5 bases). CDR1 and CDR2 (germline): SGHTA, FQGNSA. The CDR3 contains 17 residues. The ends were cut back, 4 bases at V and 0 bases at J, with 13 bases in the middle. CDR3 nucleotides: TGTGCCAGCAGCTCCCGGGGAGACCTCTCTGGGGCCAACGTCCTGACTTTC. It is translated as CASSSRGDLSGANVLTF.

V is TRBV19 and J is TRBJ1-2, with D possibly matching TRBD1 (5 bases). The CDR3 spans 11 residues. In germline, CDR1 is LNHDA, CDR2 SQIVND (reference sequence). In nucleotides, the CDR3 is TGTGCTACGGCAGGGCACTATGGCTACACCTTC. Translated: CATAGHYGYTF. Together with reference TRBV19 and TRBJ1-2, the CDR3 gives the full variable domain: DGGITQSPKYLFRKEGQNVTLSCEQNLNHDAMYWYRQDPGQGLRLIYYSQIVNDFQKGDIAEGYSVSREKKESFPLTVTSAQKNPTAFYLCATAGHYGYTFGSGTRLTVV.

The chain combines TRBV5-1 with TRBJ1-4; D is possibly TRBD1 (6 bases). V was cut by 3 bases and J by 4 bases, with 19 bases left in between. This CDR3 has 17 residues. Per germline, CDR1 SGHRS and CDR2 YFSETQ. CDR3 coding DNA: TGCGCCAGCAGCTCGGGGGGTATGGGGGCTTTTAATGAAAAACTGTTTTTT. It specifies CASSSGGMGAFNEKLFF.

The table lists this clone with a few counts. Here the CDR3 DNA reads TGTGCCATCAACTCGACAGGGGCCCCGCCGGTCACTGAAGCTTTCTTT. The encoded protein is CAINSTGAPPVTEAFF. The chain links TRBV10-3 to TRBJ1-1; 8 bases are a match to TRBD1. The V gene's germline CDR1 is ENHRY and CDR2 SYGVKD. CDR3 length: 16 amino acids. The V gene end was trimmed by 7 bases and the J gene end by 4 bases; junction bases not matched to a gene: 14.

V and J are TRBV30 and TRBJ2-7, with 7 bases fitting TRBD1. From germline, CDR1 is GTSNPN and CDR2 SVGIG (reference sequence). The CDR3 sequence is 13 residues long. Trimming cost V 5 bases and J 0 bases; bases outside gene matches: 4. The DNA for the CDR3 is TGTGCCTGGGCTTACAGGGGCTCCTACGAGCAGTACTTC. Translated: CAWAYRGSYEQYF.

The V and J genes are TRBV14 and TRBJ2-3, with TRBD2 matching 9 bases. Germline CDR1 reads SGHDN; CDR2 reads FVKESK. The CDR3 sequence is 17 residues long. V trimming: 4 bases; J trimming: 2 bases; junction bases outside the gene matches: 10. The DNA for the CDR3 is TGTGCCAGCAGCCGGAGACTAGCGGAAACTTTCACAGATACGCAGTATTTT. Its translation is CASSRRLAETFTDTQYF.

This chain uses TRBV2 with TRBJ1-4, with 9 bases identical to TRBD1. V lost 9 bases, J lost 2 bases, and 10 bases stayed unmatched. The CDR3 loop spans 16 amino acids. Germline loops: CDR1 SNHLY, CDR2 FYNNEI. For the CDR3, the DNA is TGTGCCAGTATGACAGGGGGACCTGCGACTAATGAAAAACTGTTTTTT. It encodes CASMTGGPATNEKLFF.

The V call is TRBV7-6, the J call TRBJ2-6, with 7 bases lining up with TRBD1. The CDR3 sequence is 18 residues long. With V trimmed by 4 bases and J by 0 bases, 9 bases remained unmatched. The germline V gene has CDR1 SGHVS and CDR2 FNYEAQ. The CDR3 nucleotides read TGTGCCAGCAGCTACTACGGACAGGCAAACTCTGGGGCCAACGTCCTGACTTTC. Translated: CASSYYGQANSGANVLTF.

The V call is TRBV28, the J call TRBJ2-7, with TRBD2 matching 9 bases. Germline-derived CDR1 and CDR2 are MDHEN and SYDVKM. Losses at the gene ends were 5 bases for V and 7 bases for J; bases not matched to a gene: 15. The CDR3 is made up of 16 amino acids. The CDR3 bases are TGTGCCAGCAGTCTCCTAGCGGGACTCTCTTTGGGGGAGCAGTACTTC. It specifies CASSLLAGLSLGEQYF.

The chain couples TRBV11-3 to TRBJ2-2; no reliable D call. V was shortened by 5 bases and J by 4 bases, with 5 bases between the two germline ends. Germline V gives CDR1 SGHNT, CDR2 YENEEA. The length of the CDR3 is 12 residues. CDR3 in amino acids: CASSPPTGELFF. In DNA, the CDR3 is TGTGCCAGCAGCCCTCCCACCGGGGAGCTGTTTTTT.